This T cell receptor (beta chain) was sequenced in a study of cytomegalovirus exposure and HLA in healthy donors. The study, taken as a whole, reports: One later analysis reportedly identified an Asian-associated ancestry cluster that showed fewer N-insertions than the 666-donor mean.

Remarks on this clone: Antigen: not known.

The PCR contained 60 Vbeta and 13 Jbeta primers. Assay: immunoSEQ multiplex PCR; the TCRdb copy retains only in-frame clones and omits some. This table has 150,000 to 200,000 clones, 70% to 90% appearing once. Sample: PBMCs. This receptor was identified in a man aged 18 to 29 in good health and CMV-seropositive.

The CDR3 nucleotides are TGTGCCAGCAGCTTAGGCAGGTTCCATTCCCGGCATGAAGCTTTCTTT. Translating gives CASSLGRFHSRHEAFF. This chain connects TRBV7-7 to TRBJ1-1, with D uncertain. The CDR3 length is 16 residues. Looked up from germline, CDR1 is SSHAT and CDR2 is FNYEAQ (reference sequence). Trimming took off 1 base at V and 7 bases at J, with 19 bases between the two ends.